This paragraph covers one T cell receptor beta chain sequence. This record belongs to a study of monozygotic twins with inflammatory bowel disease. The CDR3 is 14 residues long. Looked up from germline, CDR1 is LGHNA and CDR2 is YSLEER. After re-calling the 5' RACE reads, TCRdb lists one entry per CDR3 protein, DNA absent. In total, the table holds 200,000 to 250,000 distinct CDR3 sequences. The sequence came from a human donor with ulcerative colitis or Crohn's disease, or a healthy co-twin of an affected twin (not recorded which). The V gene is TRBV4-3, the J gene TRBJ1-4; the TCRdb D gene call, TRBD1, has no DNA to confirm it. Sequencing input: blood. The CDR3 sequence: CASSTGLGYEKLFF.